The clone carrying this T cell receptor (beta chain) was seen only once. Clones were sequenced by immunoSEQ multiplex PCR, and TCRdb holds only the in-frame ones, with some missing. The sample has about 120,000 clones, around 90% seen once. The CDR3 covers 14 residues. CDR1 and CDR2 (germline): MNHEY, SMNVEV (reference sequence). Unmatched junction bases numbered 9, after V lost 10 bases and J lost 2 bases. The data were taken from a study of T cell changes during pregnancy in multiple sclerosis. V gene TRBV27 combines with J gene TRBJ2-3; TRBD2 agrees at 7 bases. The starting material was peripheral blood, obtained in the third trimester of pregnancy. The sequence was collected from a female donor with multiple sclerosis, enrolled in a pregnancy study. The DNA for the CDR3 is TGTGCCACCTCACTAGCGAACCCCACAGATACGCAGTATTTT. Translation gives CATSLANPTDTQYF.